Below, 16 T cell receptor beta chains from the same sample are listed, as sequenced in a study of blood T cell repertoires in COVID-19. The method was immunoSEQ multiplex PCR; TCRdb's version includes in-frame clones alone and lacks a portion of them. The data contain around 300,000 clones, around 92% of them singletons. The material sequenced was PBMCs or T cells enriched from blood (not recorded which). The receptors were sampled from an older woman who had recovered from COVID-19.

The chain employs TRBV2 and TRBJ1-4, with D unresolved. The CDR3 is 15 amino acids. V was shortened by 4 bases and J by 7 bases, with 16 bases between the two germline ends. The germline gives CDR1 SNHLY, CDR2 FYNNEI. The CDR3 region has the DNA TGTGCCAGCAGTGCTGATCAGTATATGGTTGAAAAACTGTTTTTT. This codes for CASSADQYMVEKLFF.

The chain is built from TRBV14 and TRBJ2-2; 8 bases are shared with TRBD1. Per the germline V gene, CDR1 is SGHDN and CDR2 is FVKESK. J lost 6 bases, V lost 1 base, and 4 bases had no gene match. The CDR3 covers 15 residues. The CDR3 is CASSQAGTGSGELFF. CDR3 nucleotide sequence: TGTGCCAGCAGCCAAGCTGGGACAGGCTCCGGGGAGCTGTTTTTT.

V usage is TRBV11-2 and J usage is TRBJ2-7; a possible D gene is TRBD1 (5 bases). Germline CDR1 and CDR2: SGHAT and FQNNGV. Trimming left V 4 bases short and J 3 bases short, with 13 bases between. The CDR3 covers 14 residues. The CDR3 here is CASSSKTAFYEQYF. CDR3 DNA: TGTGCCAGCAGCTCCAAGACAGCGTTCTACGAGCAGTACTTC.

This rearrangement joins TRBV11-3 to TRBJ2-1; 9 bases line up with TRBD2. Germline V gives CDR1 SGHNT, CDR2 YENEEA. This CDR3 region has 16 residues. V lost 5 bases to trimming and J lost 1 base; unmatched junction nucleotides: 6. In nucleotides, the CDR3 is TGTGCCAGCAGCCCGGGACTAGCAGTATCCTACAATGAGCAGTTCTTC. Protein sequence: CASSPGLAVSYNEQFF. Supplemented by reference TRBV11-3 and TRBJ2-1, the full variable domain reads EAGVVQSPRYKIIEKKQPVAFWCNPISGHNTLYWYLQNLGQGPELLIRYENEEAVDDSQLPKDRFSAERLKGVDSTLKIQPAELGDSAVYLCASSPGLAVSYNEQFFGPGTRLTVL.

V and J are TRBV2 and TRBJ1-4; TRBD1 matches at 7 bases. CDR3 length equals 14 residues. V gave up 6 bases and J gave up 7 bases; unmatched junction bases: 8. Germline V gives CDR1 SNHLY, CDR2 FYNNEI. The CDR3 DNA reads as TGTGCCAGCAGAACTCAGGGGGAAGGTGAAAAACTGTTTTTT. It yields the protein CASRTQGEGEKLFF.

The CDR3 DNA reads as TGTGCCACCAGTGATTCCCGGAGGGGCACAGATACGCAGTATTTT. Protein product: CATSDSRRGTDTQYF. The genes are TRBV24-1 and TRBJ2-3; TRBD2 is a possible D gene (6 bases). CDR3 length: 15 residues. Germline lookup yields CDR1 KGHDR and CDR2 SFDVKD. Deletions cut 2 bases from V and 1 base from J, with 9 bases between.

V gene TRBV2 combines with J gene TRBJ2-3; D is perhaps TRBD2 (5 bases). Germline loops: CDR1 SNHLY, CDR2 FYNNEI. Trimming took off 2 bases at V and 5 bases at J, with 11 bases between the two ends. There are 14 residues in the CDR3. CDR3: CASSEMHRGDTQYF. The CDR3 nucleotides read TGTGCCAGCAGTGAAATGCACCGGGGAGATACGCAGTATTTT. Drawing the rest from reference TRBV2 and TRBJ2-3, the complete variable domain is EPEVTQTPSHQVTQMGQEVILRCVPISNHLYFYWYRQILGQKVEFLVSFYNNEISEKSEIFDDQFSVERPDGSNFTLKIRSTKLEDSAMYFCASSEMHRGDTQYFGPGTRLTVL.

CDR3 residues: CAWTSTSATEAFF. CDR3 coding DNA: TGTGCCTGGACCTCGACATCAGCCACTGAAGCTTTCTTT. The chain combines TRBV30 with TRBJ1-1; no firm D call. The CDR3 loop spans 13 amino acids. Germline CDR1 and CDR2: GTSNPN and SVGIG (reference sequence). With 4 bases removed from V and 4 bases from J, the gap between germline ends came to 13 bases.

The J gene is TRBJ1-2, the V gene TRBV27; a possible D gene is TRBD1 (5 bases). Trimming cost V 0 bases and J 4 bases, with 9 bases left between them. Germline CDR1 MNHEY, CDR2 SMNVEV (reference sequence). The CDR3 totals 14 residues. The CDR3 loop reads CASSLSGGRYGYTF. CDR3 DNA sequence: TGTGCCAGCAGTTTATCGGGGGGACGCTATGGCTACACCTTC.

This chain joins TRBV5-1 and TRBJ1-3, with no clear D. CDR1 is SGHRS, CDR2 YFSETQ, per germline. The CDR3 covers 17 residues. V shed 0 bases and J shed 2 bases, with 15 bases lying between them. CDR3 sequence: CASSLGPRGLTGNTIYF. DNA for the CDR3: TGCGCCAGCAGCTTGGGGCCCCGAGGCCTCACTGGAAACACCATATATTTT.

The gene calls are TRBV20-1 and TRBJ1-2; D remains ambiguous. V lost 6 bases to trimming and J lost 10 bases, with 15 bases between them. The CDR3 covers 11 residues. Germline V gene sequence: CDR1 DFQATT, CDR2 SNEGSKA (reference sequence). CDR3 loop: CSANYIVAYTF. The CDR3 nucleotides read TGCAGTGCGAATTACATCGTCGCCTACACCTTC.

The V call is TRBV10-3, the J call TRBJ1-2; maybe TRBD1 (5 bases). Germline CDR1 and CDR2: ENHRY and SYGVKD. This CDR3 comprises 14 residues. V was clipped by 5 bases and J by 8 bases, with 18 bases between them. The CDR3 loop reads CAISFLTVVLGYTF. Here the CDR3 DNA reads TGTGCCATCAGTTTTTTGACAGTCGTCCTCGGCTACACCTTC.

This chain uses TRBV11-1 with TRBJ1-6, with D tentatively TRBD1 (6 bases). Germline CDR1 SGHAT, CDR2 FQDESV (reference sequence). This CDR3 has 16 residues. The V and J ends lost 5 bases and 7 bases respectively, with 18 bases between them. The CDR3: CASSPPGGKRNSPLHF. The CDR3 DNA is TGTGCCAGCAGCCCCCCGGGGGGCAAACGAAATTCACCCCTCCACTTT.

CDR3 protein: CASSLDVPSGYNEQFF. CDR3 in DNA: TGCGCCAGCAGCTTGGATGTCCCTAGCGGCTACAATGAGCAGTTCTTC. This sequence joins TRBV5-1 and TRBJ2-1, with TRBD2 matching 7 bases. The V and J ends lost 0 bases and 3 bases, in that order; junction bases with no gene match: 6. The germline V gene has CDR1 SGHRS and CDR2 YFSETQ. CDR3 size: 16 residues. The complete variable domain, with remaining parts taken from reference TRBV5-1 and TRBJ2-1, reads KAGVTQTPRYLIKTRGQQVTLSCSPISGHRSVSWYQQTPGQGLQFLFEYFSETQRNKGNFPGRFSGRQFSNSRSEMNVSTLELGDSALYLCASSLDVPSGYNEQFFGPGTRLTVL.

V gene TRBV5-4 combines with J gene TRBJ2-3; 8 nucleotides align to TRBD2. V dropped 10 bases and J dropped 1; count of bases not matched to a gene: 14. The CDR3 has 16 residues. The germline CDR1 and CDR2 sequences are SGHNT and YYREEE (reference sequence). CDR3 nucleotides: TGTGCCGGTAAAGAGGTCGGGAGGGCCGGCACAGATACGCAGTATTTT. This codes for CAGKEVGRAGTDTQYF. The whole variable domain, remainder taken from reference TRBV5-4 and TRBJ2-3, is ETGVTQSPTHLIKTRGQQVTLRCSSQSGHNTVSWYQQALGQGPQFIFQYYREEENGRGNFPPRFSGLQFPNYSSELNVNALELDDSALYLCAGKEVGRAGTDTQYFGPGTRLTVL.

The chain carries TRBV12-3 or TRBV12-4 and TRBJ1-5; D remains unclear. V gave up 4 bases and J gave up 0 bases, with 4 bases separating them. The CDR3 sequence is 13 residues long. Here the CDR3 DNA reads TGTGCCAGCAGTTCGTATAGCAATCAGCCCCAGCATTTT. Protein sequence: CASSSYSNQPQHF.